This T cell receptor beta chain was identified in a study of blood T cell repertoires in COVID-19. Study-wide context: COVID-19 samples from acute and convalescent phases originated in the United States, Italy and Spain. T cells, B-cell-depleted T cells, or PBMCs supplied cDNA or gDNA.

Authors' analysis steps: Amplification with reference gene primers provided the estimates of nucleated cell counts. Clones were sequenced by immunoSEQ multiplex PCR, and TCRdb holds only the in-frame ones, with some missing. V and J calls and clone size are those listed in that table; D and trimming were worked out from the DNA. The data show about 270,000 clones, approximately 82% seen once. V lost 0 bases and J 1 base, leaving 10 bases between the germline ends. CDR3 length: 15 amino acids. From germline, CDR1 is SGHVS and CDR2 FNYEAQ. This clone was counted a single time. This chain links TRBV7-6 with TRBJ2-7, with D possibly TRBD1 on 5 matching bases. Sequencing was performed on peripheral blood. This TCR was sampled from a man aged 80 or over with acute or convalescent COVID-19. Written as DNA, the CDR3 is TGTGCCAGCAGCTTAGCTGGGCAGGGTTCCTACGAGCAGTACTTC. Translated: CASSLAGQGSYEQYF. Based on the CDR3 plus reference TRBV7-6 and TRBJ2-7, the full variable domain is GAGVSQSPRYKVTKRGQDVALRCDPISGHVSLYWYRQALGQGPEFLTYFNYEAQQDKSGLPNDRFSAERPEGSISTLTIQRTEQRDSAMYRCASSLAGQGSYEQYFGPGTRLTVT.